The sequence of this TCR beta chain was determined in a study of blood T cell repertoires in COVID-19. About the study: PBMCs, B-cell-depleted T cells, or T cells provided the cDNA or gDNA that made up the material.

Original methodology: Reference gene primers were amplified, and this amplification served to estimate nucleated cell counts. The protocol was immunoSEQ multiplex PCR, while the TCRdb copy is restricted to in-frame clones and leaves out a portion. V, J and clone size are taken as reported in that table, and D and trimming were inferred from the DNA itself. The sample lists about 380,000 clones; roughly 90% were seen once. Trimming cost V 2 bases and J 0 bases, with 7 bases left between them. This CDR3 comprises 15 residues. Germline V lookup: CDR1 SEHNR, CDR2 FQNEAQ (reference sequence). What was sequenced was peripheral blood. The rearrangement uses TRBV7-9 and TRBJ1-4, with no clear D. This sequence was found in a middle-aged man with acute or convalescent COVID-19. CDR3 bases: TGTGCCAGCAGCTTATACAGACCAACTAATGAAAAACTGTTTTTT. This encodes CASSLYRPTNEKLFF.